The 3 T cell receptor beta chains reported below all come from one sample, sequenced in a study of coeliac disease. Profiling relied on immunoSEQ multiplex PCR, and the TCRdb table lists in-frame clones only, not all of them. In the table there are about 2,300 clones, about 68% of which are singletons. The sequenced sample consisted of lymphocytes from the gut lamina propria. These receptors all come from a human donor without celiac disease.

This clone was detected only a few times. The DNA for the CDR3 is TGCGCCAGCAGCTTGGCCCTAACAGGGGTTACCTACGAGCAGTACTTC. This translates into CASSLALTGVTYEQYF. The chain carries TRBV5-1 and TRBJ2-7, with TRBD1 identical over 7 bases. The V segment lost 0 bases and the J segment 2 bases; nucleotides outside the gene matches: 8. Germline CDR1 and CDR2: SGHRS and YFSETQ. This CDR3 region has 16 residues.

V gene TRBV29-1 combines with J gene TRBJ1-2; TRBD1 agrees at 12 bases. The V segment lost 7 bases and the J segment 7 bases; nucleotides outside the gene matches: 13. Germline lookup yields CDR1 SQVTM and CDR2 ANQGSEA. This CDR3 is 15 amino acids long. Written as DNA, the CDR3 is TGCAGCGCAGCTTTTACCGGGACAGGGGGCATTGGCTACACCTTC. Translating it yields CSAAFTGTGGIGYTF.

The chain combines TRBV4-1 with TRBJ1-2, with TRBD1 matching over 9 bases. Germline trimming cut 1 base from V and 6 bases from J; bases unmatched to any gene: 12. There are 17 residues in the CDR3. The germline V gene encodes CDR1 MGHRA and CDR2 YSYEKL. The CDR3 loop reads CASSQGFGQGLEDGYTF. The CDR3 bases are TGCGCCAGCAGCCAAGGATTCGGACAGGGGCTAGAAGATGGCTACACCTTC.